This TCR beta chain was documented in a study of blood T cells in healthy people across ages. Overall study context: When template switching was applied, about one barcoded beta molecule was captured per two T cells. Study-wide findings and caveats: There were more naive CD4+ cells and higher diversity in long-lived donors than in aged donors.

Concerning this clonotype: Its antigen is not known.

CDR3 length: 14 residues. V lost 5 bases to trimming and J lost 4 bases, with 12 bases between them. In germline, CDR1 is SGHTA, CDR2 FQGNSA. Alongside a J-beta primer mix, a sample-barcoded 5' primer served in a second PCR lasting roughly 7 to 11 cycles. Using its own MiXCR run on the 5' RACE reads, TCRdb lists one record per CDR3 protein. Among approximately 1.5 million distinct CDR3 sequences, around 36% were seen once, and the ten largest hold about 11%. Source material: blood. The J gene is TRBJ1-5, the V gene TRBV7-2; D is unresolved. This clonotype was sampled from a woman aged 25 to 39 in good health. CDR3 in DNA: TGTGCCAGCAGCACTGGGCTGATAAATCAGCCCCAGCATTTT. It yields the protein CASSTGLINQPQHF.